Following are 18 T cell receptor beta chains from one sample sequenced in a study of shared clonotypes between healthy human individuals. Only in-frame clones appear in the TCRdb table, and some are missing; sequencing was by immunoSEQ multiplex PCR. The sample shows a few million clones, about 92% of them seen only once. Sample: naive CD4+ T cells from PBMCs. Regarding subset: CD45RA+ positively selected. These receptors all come from a man in his late teens or twenties in good health. Some clones in this sample may be carry-over from other donors' samples.

V is TRBV7-2 and J is TRBJ2-5; no firm D call. This CDR3 is built from 12 residues. V was clipped by 7 bases and J by 5 bases, with 11 bases between them. Per germline, CDR1 SGHTA and CDR2 FQGNSA. DNA of the CDR3: TGTGCCAGCACCCAGGTGGGGGAGACCCAGTACTTC. This gives the protein CASTQVGETQYF.

The rearrangement uses TRBV7-9 and TRBJ2-7, with 8 bases identical to TRBD1. CDR3 length: 15 residues. Germline V gene data show CDR1 as SEHNR and CDR2 as FQNEAQ (reference sequence). Trimming cost V 7 bases and J 3 bases; bases outside gene matches: 11. CDR3 sequence (DNA): TGTGCCAGCACCGTAATGGGACAGGCGGTCTACGAGCAGTACTTC. This codes for CASTVMGQAVYEQYF.

The V and J genes are TRBV5-1 and TRBJ2-4; D might be TRBD1 (6 bases). There are 13 residues in the CDR3. Trimming removed 0 bases at V and 8 bases at J, with 9 bases between. The germline V gene has CDR1 SGHRS and CDR2 YFSETQ. CDR3 sequence reads: CASSLDRVDIQYF. CDR3 DNA sequence: TGCGCCAGCAGCTTGGACAGGGTAGACATTCAGTACTTC.

This CDR3 is CASSSGLVYNEQFF. The CDR3 DNA sequence: TGCGCCAGCAGCTCGGGACTCGTATACAATGAGCAGTTCTTC. The V call is TRBV5-1, the J call TRBJ2-1; the D gene is possibly TRBD2 (6 bases). CDR3 length: 14 residues. The V and J ends lost 3 bases and 4 bases respectively, with 11 bases between them. Germline assignment: CDR1 SGHRS and CDR2 YFSETQ.

This chain uses TRBV5-1 with TRBJ2-1; TRBD2 is a possible D gene (6 bases). The V gene lost 2 bases and the J gene lost 2 bases, with 11 bases spanning the gap. The CDR3 loop spans 15 amino acids. Germline V gene lookup returns CDR1 SGHRS and CDR2 YFSETQ. The CDR3 protein is CASSFTGATYNEQFF. For the CDR3, the DNA is TGCGCCAGCAGCTTTACGGGAGCGACCTACAATGAGCAGTTCTTC.

The V and J genes are TRBV5-4 and TRBJ2-6; 7 positions match TRBD1. Germline CDR1 is SGHNT and CDR2 is YYREEE (reference sequence). Unmatched junction bases numbered 7, after V lost 3 bases and J lost 1 base. The CDR3 has 17 residues. The CDR3 protein is CASSWGTATSGANVLTF. The CDR3 coding sequence is TGTGCCAGCAGCTGGGGGACAGCAACTTCTGGGGCCAACGTCCTGACTTTC. The full variable domain, in which reference TRBV5-4 and TRBJ2-6 provide the parts outside the CDR3, is ETGVTQSPTHLIKTRGQQVTLRCSSQSGHNTVSWYQQALGQGPQFIFQYYREEENGRGNFPPRFSGLQFPNYSSELNVNALELDDSALYLCASSWGTATSGANVLTFGAGSRLTVL.

V is TRBV27 and J is TRBJ2-2, with D possibly TRBD2 on 5 matching bases. V was cut by 5 bases and J by 4 bases, with 17 bases left in between. The CDR3 extends over 16 amino acids. CDR1 is MNHEY and CDR2 is SMNVEV in the germline V gene (reference sequence). The CDR3 DNA sequence: TGTGCCAGCAGTCCCTCGGACTCAAGCGTCACCGGGGAGCTGTTTTTT. Protein sequence: CASSPSDSSVTGELFF.

Only one count was recorded for this clone. The chain uses TRBV7-2 and TRBJ2-5; D might be TRBD2 (5 bases). The length of the CDR3 is 15 residues. V was clipped by 5 bases and J by 0 bases, with 13 bases between them. Germline CDR1 and CDR2: SGHTA and FQGNSA. The CDR3: CASSPFPGNQETQYF. The CDR3 DNA sequence: TGTGCCAGCAGCCCCTTTCCGGGAAACCAAGAGACCCAGTACTTC.

The rearrangement uses TRBV7-2 and TRBJ1-3; a possible D gene is TRBD1 (6 bases). V lost 1 base and J lost 3, with 16 bases in between. Germline V gene lookup returns CDR1 SGHTA and CDR2 FQGNSA. There are 17 residues in the CDR3. DNA for the CDR3: TGTGCCAGCAGCTTAGGGTTGGCAAGGGGGATTGGAAACACCATATATTTT. Translation: CASSLGLARGIGNTIYF. The whole variable domain, filled in from reference TRBV7-2 and TRBJ1-3, reads GAGVSQSPSNKVTEKGKDVELRCDPISGHTALYWYRQSLGQGLEFLIYFQGNSAPDKSGLPSDRFSAERTGGSVSTLTIQRTQQEDSAVYLCASSLGLARGIGNTIYFGEGSWLTVV.

This clone was seen just once. The rearrangement uses TRBV4-3 and TRBJ1-4; D is unresolved. The CDR3 spans 14 residues. Germline V gene lookup returns CDR1 LGHNA and CDR2 YSLEER. V was clipped by 1 base and J by 7 bases, with 10 bases between them. For the CDR3, the DNA is TGCGCCAGCAGCCAAGTGGGAACTGGTGAAAAACTGTTTTTT. Encoded protein: CASSQVGTGEKLFF.

J is TRBJ1-2 and V is TRBV16; 7 bases line up with TRBD1. The J segment lost 4 bases and the V segment lost 2 bases, leaving 10 bases of the junction unmatched. The germline CDR1 and CDR2 sequences are KGHSY and FQNENV. CDR3 length equals 16 residues. The CDR3 is CASSQTNRGEFYGYTF. CDR3 coding DNA: TGTGCCAGCAGCCAAACAAACAGGGGCGAATTCTATGGCTACACCTTC.

The chain couples TRBV7-8 to TRBJ2-5; perhaps TRBD1 as D (6 bases). Germline CDR1 reads SGHVS; CDR2 reads FQNEAQ. The V end was cut by 5 bases, the J end by 5 bases, with 12 bases between. This CDR3 has 13 amino acids. CDR3 loop: CASSEARGETQYF. The CDR3, as DNA: TGTGCCAGCAGCGAAGCGAGGGGGGAGACCCAGTACTTC.

This sequence joins TRBV28 and TRBJ2-7; 9 nucleotides match TRBD1. Losses at the gene ends were 6 bases for V and 4 bases for J; bases not matched to a gene: 13. CDR1 MDHEN and CDR2 SYDVKM come from the germline V gene. This CDR3 contains 16 residues. The DNA for the CDR3 is TGTGCCAGCAGAAACGACCGGGACAGGGCAAGGTACGAGCAGTACTTC. Translating gives CASRNDRDRARYEQYF.

The CDR3 bases are TGTGCCAGTAGTCCCCGCCTGAGGGGACAGGGTACCTACGAGCAGTACTTC. Residues: CASSPRLRGQGTYEQYF. This sequence joins TRBV19 and TRBJ2-7; TRBD1 matches at 9 bases. The CDR3 is made up of 17 amino acids. The germline CDR1 and CDR2 sequences are LNHDA and SQIVND (reference sequence). V trimming: 5 bases; J trimming: 2 bases; junction bases outside the gene matches: 13.

This chain uses TRBV7-2 with TRBJ2-1; 13 bases map to TRBD2. V shed 5 bases, J shed 8 bases, and the junction held 12 bases outside the gene matches. Germline CDR1 is SGHTA and CDR2 is FQGNSA. The CDR3 has 17 amino acids. For the CDR3, the DNA is TGTGCCAGCAGCCCGAAACCCGGGACTAGCGGGATCGATGAGCAGTTCTTC. Translating gives CASSPKPGTSGIDEQFF.

This chain links TRBV6-4 with TRBJ2-1; 8 nucleotides match TRBD1. Losses at the gene ends were 3 bases for V and 9 bases for J; bases not matched to a gene: 4. Germline V gene lookup returns CDR1 MRHNA and CDR2 SNTAGT. The CDR3 is 13 amino acids. CDR3 sequence: CASSESRGLEQFF. The CDR3, as DNA: TGTGCCAGCAGTGAAAGCAGGGGGCTTGAGCAGTTCTTC.

This sequence joins TRBV27 and TRBJ2-1; D gene unclear. V was pared by 6 bases and J by 7 bases, with 13 bases between. Germline CDR1 is MNHEY and CDR2 is SMNVEV (reference sequence). This CDR3 region has 13 residues. CDR3 sequence reads: CASRKGRWNEQFF. CDR3 coding DNA: TGTGCCAGCAGGAAGGGCCGTTGGAATGAGCAGTTCTTC.

With respect to this clone: The identical CDR3 is also encoded by other nucleotide sequences in the sample. The rearrangement uses TRBV9 and TRBJ2-1; weak D call: TRBD2 (6 bases). V was cut by 2 bases and J by 3 bases, with 9 bases left in between. There are 14 residues in the CDR3. From germline, CDR1 is SGDLS and CDR2 YYNGEE. The DNA of the CDR3 is TGTGCCAGCAGCGTCGGCGGGAACTACAATGAGCAGTTCTTC. Its protein product is CASSVGGNYNEQFF.